The 14 T cell receptor beta chains in this list originate from one sample, sequenced in a study of blood T cell repertoires in COVID-19. The assay was immunoSEQ multiplex PCR, and TCRdb's table has in-frame clones only and misses some. The data contain a few hundred thousand clones, 70% to 85% of them singletons. Input material: peripheral blood. These receptors were obtained from a human donor with COVID-19, enrolled during active disease. The donor label of this sample is uncertain.

The chain links TRBV29-1 to TRBJ2-3; D might be TRBD2 (5 bases). V dropped 4 bases and J dropped 13 bases, with 15 bases sitting between them. Germline V lookup: CDR1 SQVTM, CDR2 ANQGSEA. The CDR3 consists of 11 residues. In DNA form, the CDR3 reads TGCAGCGTTGGTCTCTCCGGGGTTAAGTATTTT. Translation: CSVGLSGVKYF.

The J gene is TRBJ1-6, the V gene TRBV18, with a tentative D call TRBD1 (5 bases). Between the trimmed V and J ends, which lost 6 bases and 10 bases, there was a span of 16 bases. The CDR3 is made up of 14 amino acids. Looked up from germline, CDR1 is KGHSH and CDR2 is LQKENI. For the CDR3, the DNA is TGTGCCAGCTCGGAGGCGCGGGGGGACTCACCCCTCCACTTT. Amino acids: CASSEARGDSPLHF.

The chain recombines TRBV5-1 with TRBJ2-3; D is unresolved. Trimming removed 4 bases at V and 2 bases at J, with 17 bases between. This CDR3 has 16 residues. CDR1 and CDR2 from the germline V gene are SGHRS and YFSETQ. Here the CDR3 reads CASSPGSVFDTDTQYF. DNA of the CDR3: TGCGCCAGCAGCCCCGGGTCGGTTTTCGACACAGATACGCAGTATTTT.

The chain uses TRBV2 and TRBJ2-2; 8 bases are shared with TRBD1. J gave up 5 bases and V 5 bases, and 7 bases lay outside the gene matches. Germline V lookup: CDR1 SNHLY, CDR2 FYNNEI. CDR3 length equals 15 residues. CDR3 in amino acids: CASSRQGAGTGELFF. As DNA, the CDR3 is TGTGCCAGCAGTCGCCAGGGGGCCGGGACCGGGGAGCTGTTTTTT.

This rearrangement joins TRBV5-4 to TRBJ2-3; TRBD2 matches at 9 bases. The CDR3 runs to 17 residues. Germline loops: CDR1 SGHNT, CDR2 YYREEE (reference sequence). Trimming removed 5 bases from V and 7 bases from J; junction bases left unmatched: 17. CDR3 coding DNA: TGTGCCAGCAGTCCTCAAGCGGGAGGCCGAGGGTTGTATACGCAGTATTTT. This encodes CASSPQAGGRGLYTQYF.

CDR3: CASSMVIAIDTGELFF. The CDR3 DNA reads TGTGCCAGTAGTATGGTTATAGCGATCGACACCGGGGAGCTGTTTTTT. This chain uses TRBV19 with TRBJ2-2; possible D gene TRBD2, 5 bases. The V gene lost 3 bases and the J gene lost 3 bases, with 14 bases spanning the gap. The CDR3 totals 16 residues. Per the germline V gene, CDR1 is LNHDA and CDR2 is SQIVND (reference sequence).

The chain has TRBV7-9 and TRBJ1-3; TRBD1 is a possible D gene (6 bases). The CDR3 is 18 residues long. Trimming pared 1 base from V and 0 bases from J, leaving 16 bases between. Germline V gene sequence: CDR1 SEHNR, CDR2 FQNEAQ (reference sequence). The CDR3 sequence: CASSLELGQGFSGNTIYF. As DNA, the CDR3 is TGTGCCAGCAGCTTAGAGTTGGGCCAGGGGTTCTCTGGAAACACCATATATTTT.

The chain combines TRBV19 with TRBJ2-1, with 11 bases aligning to TRBD2. The trim removed 6 bases at V and 6 bases at J, leaving 4 bases unmatched. The CDR3 spans 14 residues. CDR1 LNHDA and CDR2 SQIVND come from the germline V gene (reference sequence). This CDR3 reads CASRRLAGINEQFF. The CDR3 DNA reads TGTGCCAGTAGGAGACTAGCGGGGATCAATGAGCAGTTCTTC.

This chain links TRBV18 with TRBJ1-3; D might be TRBD1 (6 bases). V lost 2 bases to trimming and J lost 1 base, with 15 bases between them. CDR3 length: 17 amino acids. The germline V gene encodes CDR1 KGHSH and CDR2 LQKENI. The CDR3 here is CASSPGPGQRSGNTIYF. The CDR3 DNA reads as TGTGCCAGCTCACCAGGGCCGGGACAAAGGTCTGGAAACACCATATATTTT.

The chain joins TRBV7-8 to TRBJ2-1, with TRBD2 as a possible D gene (6 bases). The CDR3 length is 14 residues. The V gene's germline CDR1 is SGHVS and CDR2 FQNEAQ. V was cut by 5 bases and J by 5 bases, with 13 bases left in between. This chain's CDR3 is CASSKMGLDNEQFF. The CDR3 region has the DNA TGTGCCAGCAGCAAGATGGGACTCGACAATGAGCAGTTCTTC.

The rearrangement uses TRBV6-2 or TRBV6-3 and TRBJ1-1, with no clear D. The germline V and J ends were trimmed by 5 bases and 2 bases, with 30 bases remaining between them. From germline, CDR1 is MNHEY and CDR2 SVGEGT. The CDR3 has 20 amino acids. The CDR3 coding sequence is TGTGCCAGCAGTCGCACTTATCATCTAAGGCTGGGTGAGGGAAACACTGAAGCTTTCTTT. Translated: CASSRTYHLRLGEGNTEAFF.

This chain joins TRBV7-9 and TRBJ2-3; TRBD1 is a possible D gene (5 bases). CDR1 is SEHNR and CDR2 is FQNEAQ in the germline V gene (reference sequence). V lost 6 bases to trimming and J lost 3 bases, with 19 bases between them. The CDR3 extends over 16 amino acids. The CDR3 nucleotides are TGTGCCAGCAGTTTATCAATAAGGGGAAAAACAGATACGCAGTATTTT. Residues: CASSLSIRGKTDTQYF.

The V and J genes are TRBV18 and TRBJ2-3; D is unclear. The CDR3 is 12 amino acids. Trimming shortened V by 3 bases and J by 6 bases, and 7 bases separated the two germline ends. The V gene's germline CDR1 is KGHSH and CDR2 LQKENI. The CDR3 nucleotides are TGTGCCAGCTCACCGAACAGTGATACGCAGTATTTT. Translating gives CASSPNSDTQYF.

This clone was recorded once. This chain joins TRBV30 and TRBJ2-3; 7 bases match TRBD2. Trimming removed 5 bases from V and 2 bases from J; junction bases left unmatched: 10. The CDR3 sequence is 15 residues long. Germline V gene data show CDR1 as GTSNPN and CDR2 as SVGIG (reference sequence). This CDR3 is CAWSPLAVPTDTQYF. DNA of the CDR3: TGTGCCTGGTCTCCGCTAGCGGTACCCACAGATACGCAGTATTTT.